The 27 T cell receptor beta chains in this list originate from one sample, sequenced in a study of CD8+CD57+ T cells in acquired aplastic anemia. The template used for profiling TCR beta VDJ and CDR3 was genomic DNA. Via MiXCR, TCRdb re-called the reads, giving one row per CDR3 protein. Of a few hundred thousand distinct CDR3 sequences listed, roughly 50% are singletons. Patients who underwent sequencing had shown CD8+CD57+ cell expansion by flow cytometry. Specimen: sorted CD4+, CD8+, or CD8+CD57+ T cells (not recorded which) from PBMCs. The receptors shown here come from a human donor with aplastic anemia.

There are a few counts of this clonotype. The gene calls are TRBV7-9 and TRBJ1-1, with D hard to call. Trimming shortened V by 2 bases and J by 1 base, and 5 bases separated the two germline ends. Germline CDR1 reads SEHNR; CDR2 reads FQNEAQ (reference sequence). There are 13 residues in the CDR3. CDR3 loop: CASSLPANTEAFF. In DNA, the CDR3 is TGTGCCAGCAGCTTACCCGCGAACACTGAAGCTTTCTTT.

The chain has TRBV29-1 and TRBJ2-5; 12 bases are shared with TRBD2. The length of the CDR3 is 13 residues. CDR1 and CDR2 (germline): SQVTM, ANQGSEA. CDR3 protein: CSAWTSGEETQYF. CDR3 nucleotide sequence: TGCAGTGCTTGGACTAGCGGGGAAGAGACCCAGTACTTC.

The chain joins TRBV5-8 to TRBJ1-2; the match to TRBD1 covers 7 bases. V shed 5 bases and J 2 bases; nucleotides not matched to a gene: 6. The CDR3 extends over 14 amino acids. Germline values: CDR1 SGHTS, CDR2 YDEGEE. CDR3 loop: CASRSVTGNYGYTF. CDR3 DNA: TGTGCCAGCAGGTCTGTGACAGGGAACTATGGCTACACCTTC.

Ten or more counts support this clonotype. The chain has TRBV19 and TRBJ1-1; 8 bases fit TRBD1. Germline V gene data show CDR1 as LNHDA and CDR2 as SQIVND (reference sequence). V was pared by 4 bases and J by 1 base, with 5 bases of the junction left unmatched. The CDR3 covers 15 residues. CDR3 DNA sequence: TGTGCCAGTAGTAGATCCGGACAGGGGAACACTGAAGCTTTCTTT. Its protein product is CASSRSGQGNTEAFF.

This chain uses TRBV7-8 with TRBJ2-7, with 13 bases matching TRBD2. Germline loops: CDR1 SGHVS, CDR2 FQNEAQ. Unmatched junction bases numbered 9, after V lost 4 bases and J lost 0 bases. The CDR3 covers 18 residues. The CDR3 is CASSWTRLAGGSSYEQYF. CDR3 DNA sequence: TGTGCCAGCAGCTGGACACGACTAGCGGGAGGTAGCTCCTACGAGCAGTACTTC. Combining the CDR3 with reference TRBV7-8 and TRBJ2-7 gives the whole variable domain GAGVSQSPRYKVAKRGQDVALRCDPISGHVSLFWYQQALGQGPEFLTYFQNEAQLDKSGLPSDRFFAERPEGSVSTLKIQRTQQEDSAVYLCASSWTRLAGGSSYEQYFGPGTRLTVT.

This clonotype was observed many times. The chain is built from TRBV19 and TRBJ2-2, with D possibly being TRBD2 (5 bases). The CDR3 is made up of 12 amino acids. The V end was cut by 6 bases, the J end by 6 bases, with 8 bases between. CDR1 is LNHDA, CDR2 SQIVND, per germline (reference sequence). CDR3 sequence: CASRAGAGELFF. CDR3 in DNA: TGTGCCAGTAGGGCCGGGGCCGGGGAGCTGTTTTTT.

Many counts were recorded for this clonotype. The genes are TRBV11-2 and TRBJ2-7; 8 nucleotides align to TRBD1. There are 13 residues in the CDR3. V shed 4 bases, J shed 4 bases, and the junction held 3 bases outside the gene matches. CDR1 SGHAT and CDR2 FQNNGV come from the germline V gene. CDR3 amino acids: CASSSDRVYEQYF. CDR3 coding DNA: TGTGCCAGCAGCTCGGACAGGGTATACGAGCAGTACTTC. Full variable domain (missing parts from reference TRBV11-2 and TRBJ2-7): EAGVAQSPRYKIIEKRQSVAFWCNPISGHATLYWYQQILGQGPKLLIQFQNNGVVDDSQLPKDRFSAERLKGVDSTLKIQPAKLEDSAVYLCASSSDRVYEQYFGPGTRLTVT.

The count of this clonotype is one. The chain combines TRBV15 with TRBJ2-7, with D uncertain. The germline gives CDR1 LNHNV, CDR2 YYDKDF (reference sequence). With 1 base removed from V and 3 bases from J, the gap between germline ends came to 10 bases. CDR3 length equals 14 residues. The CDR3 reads CATSRGGGVYEQYF. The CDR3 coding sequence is TGTGCCACCAGCAGAGGTGGCGGAGTCTACGAGCAGTACTTC.

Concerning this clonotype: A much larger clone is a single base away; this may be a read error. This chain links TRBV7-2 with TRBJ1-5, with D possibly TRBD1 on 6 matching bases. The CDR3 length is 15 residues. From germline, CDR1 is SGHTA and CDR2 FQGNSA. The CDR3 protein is CASSLARGVGQPPHF. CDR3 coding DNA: TGTGCCAGCAGCTTAGCCAGGGGAGTGGGTCAGCCCCCGCATTTT.

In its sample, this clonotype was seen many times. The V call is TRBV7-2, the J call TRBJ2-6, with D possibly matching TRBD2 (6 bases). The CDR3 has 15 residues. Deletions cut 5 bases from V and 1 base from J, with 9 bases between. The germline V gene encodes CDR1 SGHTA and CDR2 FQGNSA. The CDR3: CASSPAGSGANVLTF. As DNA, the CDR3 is TGTGCCAGCAGCCCCGCGGGGTCTGGGGCCAACGTCCTGACTTTC. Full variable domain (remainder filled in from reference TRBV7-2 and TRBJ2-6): GAGVSQSPSNKVTEKGKDVELRCDPISGHTALYWYRQSLGQGLEFLIYFQGNSAPDKSGLPSDRFSAERTGGSVSTLTIQRTQQEDSAVYLCASSPAGSGANVLTFGAGSRLTVL.

The CDR3: CASSPKPGTGGGGNQPQHF. In DNA form, the CDR3 reads TGTGCCAGCAGCCCTAAACCCGGGACAGGGGGCGGGGGCAATCAGCCCCAGCATTTT. The chain is built from TRBV12-3 or TRBV12-4 and TRBJ1-5, with 12 bases fitting TRBD1. The CDR3 loop spans 19 amino acids. V was clipped by 6 bases and J by 2 bases; unmatched bases: 14.

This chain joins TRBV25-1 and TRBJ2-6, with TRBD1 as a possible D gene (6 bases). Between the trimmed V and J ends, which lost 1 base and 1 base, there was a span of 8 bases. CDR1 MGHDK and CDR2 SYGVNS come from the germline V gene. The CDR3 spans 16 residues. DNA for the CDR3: TGTGCCAGCAGTGAATTGAGGGGGTCTGGGGCCAACGTCCTGACTTTC. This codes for CASSELRGSGANVLTF. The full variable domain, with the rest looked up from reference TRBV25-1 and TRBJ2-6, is EADIYQTPRYLVIGTGKKITLECSQTMGHDKMYWYQQDPGMELHLIHYSYGVNSTEKGDLSSESTVSRIRTEHFPLTLESARPSHTSQYLCASSELRGSGANVLTFGAGSRLTVL.

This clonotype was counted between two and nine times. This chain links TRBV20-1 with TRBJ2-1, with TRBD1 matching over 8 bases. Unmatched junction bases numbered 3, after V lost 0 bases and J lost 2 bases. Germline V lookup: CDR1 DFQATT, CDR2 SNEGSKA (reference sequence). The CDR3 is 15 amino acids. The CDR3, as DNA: TGCAGTGCTAGAGATCCGGGACAGGCCTACAATGAGCAGTTCTTC. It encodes CSARDPGQAYNEQFF.

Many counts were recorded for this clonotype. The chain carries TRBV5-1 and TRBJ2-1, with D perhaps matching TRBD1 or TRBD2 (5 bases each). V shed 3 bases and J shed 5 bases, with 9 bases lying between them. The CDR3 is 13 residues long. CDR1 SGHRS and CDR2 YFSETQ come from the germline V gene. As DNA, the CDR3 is TGCGCCAGCAGCTCGGGGCTTCACAATGAGCAGTTCTTC. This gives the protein CASSSGLHNEQFF.

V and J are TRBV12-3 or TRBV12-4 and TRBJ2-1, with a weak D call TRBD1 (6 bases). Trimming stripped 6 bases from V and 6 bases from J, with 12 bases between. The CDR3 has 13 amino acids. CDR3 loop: CASRTTGINEQFF. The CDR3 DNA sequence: TGTGCCAGCAGGACCACAGGGATCAATGAGCAGTTCTTC.

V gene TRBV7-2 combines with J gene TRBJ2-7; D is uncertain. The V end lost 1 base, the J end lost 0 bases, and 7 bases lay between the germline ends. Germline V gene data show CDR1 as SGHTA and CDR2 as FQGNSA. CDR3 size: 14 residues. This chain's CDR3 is CASSLGGISYEQYF. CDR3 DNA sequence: TGTGCCAGCAGCTTAGGGGGAATCTCCTACGAGCAGTACTTC.

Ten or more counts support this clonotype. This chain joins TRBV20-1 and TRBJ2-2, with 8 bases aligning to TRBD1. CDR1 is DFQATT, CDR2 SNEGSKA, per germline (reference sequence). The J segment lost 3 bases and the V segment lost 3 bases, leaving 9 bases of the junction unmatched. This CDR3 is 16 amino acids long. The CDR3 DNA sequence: TGCAGTGCTAGGCCAGACAGGACAGGGTACACCGGGGAGCTGTTTTTT. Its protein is CSARPDRTGYTGELFF.

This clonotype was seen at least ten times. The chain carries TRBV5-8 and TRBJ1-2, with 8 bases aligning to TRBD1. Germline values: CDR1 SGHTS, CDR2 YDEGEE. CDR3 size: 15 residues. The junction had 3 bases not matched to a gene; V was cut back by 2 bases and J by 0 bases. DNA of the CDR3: TGTGCCAGCAGCTTACCGGGACAGGCTAACTATGGCTACACCTTC. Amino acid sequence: CASSLPGQANYGYTF.

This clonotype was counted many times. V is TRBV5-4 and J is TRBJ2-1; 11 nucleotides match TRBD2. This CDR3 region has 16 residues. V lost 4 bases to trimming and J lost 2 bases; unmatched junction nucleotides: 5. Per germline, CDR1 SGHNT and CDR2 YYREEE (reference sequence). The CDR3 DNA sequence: TGTGCCAGCAGCCCCTTACTAGCGGGGGCCTACAATGAGCAGTTCTTC. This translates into CASSPLLAGAYNEQFF.

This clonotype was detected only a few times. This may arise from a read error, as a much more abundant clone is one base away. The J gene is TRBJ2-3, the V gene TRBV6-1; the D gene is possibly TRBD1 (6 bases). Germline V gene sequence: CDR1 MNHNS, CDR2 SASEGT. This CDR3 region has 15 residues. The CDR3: CASSDPDRLTGTQYF. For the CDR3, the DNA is TGTGCCAGCAGTGACCCGGACAGACTCACAGGTACGCAGTATTTT.

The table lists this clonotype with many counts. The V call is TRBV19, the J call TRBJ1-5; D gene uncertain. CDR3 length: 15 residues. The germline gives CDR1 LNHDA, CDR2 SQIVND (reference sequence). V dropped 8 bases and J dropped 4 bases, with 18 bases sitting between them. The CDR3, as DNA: TGTGCCAGTCATAAAGACAAAGGCCAGAATCAGCCCCAGCATTTT. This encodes CASHKDKGQNQPQHF.

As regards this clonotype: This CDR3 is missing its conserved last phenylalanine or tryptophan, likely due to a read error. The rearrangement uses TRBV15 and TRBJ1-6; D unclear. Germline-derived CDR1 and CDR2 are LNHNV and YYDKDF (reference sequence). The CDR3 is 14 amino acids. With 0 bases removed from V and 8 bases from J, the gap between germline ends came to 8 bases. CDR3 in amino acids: CATSRDSGYSPLHL. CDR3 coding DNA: TGTGCCACCAGCAGAGATAGTGGGTATTCACCCCTCCACCTT.

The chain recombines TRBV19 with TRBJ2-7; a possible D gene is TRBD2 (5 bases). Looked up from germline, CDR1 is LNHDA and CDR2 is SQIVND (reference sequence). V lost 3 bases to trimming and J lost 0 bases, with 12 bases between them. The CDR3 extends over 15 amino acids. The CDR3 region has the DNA TGTGCCAGTAGTATGGGTTACGGGGTCTCCTACGAGCAGTACTTC. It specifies CASSMGYGVSYEQYF. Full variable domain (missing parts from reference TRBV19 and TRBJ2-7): DGGITQSPKYLFRKEGQNVTLSCEQNLNHDAMYWYRQDPGQGLRLIYYSQIVNDFQKGDIAEGYSVSREKKESFPLTVTSAQKNPTAFYLCASSMGYGVSYEQYFGPGTRLTVT.

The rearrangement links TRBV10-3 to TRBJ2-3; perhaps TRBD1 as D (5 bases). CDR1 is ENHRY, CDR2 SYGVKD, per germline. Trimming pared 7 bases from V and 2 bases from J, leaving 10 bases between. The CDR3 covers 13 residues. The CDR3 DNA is TGTGCCATCAATCCAGGGTCCACAGATACGCAGTATTTT. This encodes CAINPGSTDTQYF.

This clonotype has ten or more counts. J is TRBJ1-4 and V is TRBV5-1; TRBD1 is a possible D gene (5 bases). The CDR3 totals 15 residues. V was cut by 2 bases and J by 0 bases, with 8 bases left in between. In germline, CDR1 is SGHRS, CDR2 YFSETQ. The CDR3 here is CASSLGGATNEKLFF. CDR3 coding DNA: TGCGCCAGCAGCTTAGGAGGGGCAACTAATGAAAAACTGTTTTTT.

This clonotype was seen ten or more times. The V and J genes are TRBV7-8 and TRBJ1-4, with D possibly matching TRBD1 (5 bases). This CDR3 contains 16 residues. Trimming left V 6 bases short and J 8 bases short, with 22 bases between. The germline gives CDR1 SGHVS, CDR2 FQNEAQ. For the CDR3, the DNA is TGTGCCAGCAGTCTAACTAGGACACTGGCGGGAGAAAAACTGTTTTTT. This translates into CASSLTRTLAGEKLFF.

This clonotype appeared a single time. In nucleotides, the CDR3 is TGCAGTGGGGGGGGGGAGGGTTCAGATACGCAGTATTTT. It encodes CSGGGEGSDTQYF. The chain links TRBV20-1 to TRBJ2-3; 7 bases match TRBD2. This CDR3 contains 13 residues. With 7 bases clipped from V and 4 bases from J, the junction kept 8 bases outside the gene matches. The V gene's germline CDR1 is DFQATT and CDR2 SNEGSKA (reference sequence).